This T cell receptor (beta chain) was recorded in a study of a mutant IDH1 vaccine in newly diagnosed glioma. Study background: Every participant had undergone radiotherapy, temozolomide, or both before, and most underwent both. Regarding the study as a whole: Pseudoprogression appeared independent of alterations in top peripheral clonotypes.

Specified time point: week 35, safety follow-up. Every vaccination contained 300 ug of the mutant IDH1 20-mer peptide and was paired with topical imiquimod. In the case of this clone: Its antigen is not known.

CDR3 size: 13 residues. Germline V lookup: CDR1 SGHNT, CDR2 YYREEE (reference sequence). V was cut by 2 bases and J by 5 bases, with 10 bases left in between. This table comes from immunoSEQ multiplex PCR, and its TCRdb copy is limited to in-frame clones, with some not included. This sample yields 60,000 to 75,000 clones, of which 70% to 90% are seen a single time; 2% to 2.5% belongs to the top ten. This receptor was taken from a man younger than 45 with glioma. The chain uses TRBV5-4 and TRBJ2-5; unclear D gene. Sequences were derived from PBMCs, sampled from a glioma patient whose treatment included an IDH1 peptide vaccine. The CDR3 loop reads CASSFSGGETQYF. CDR3 sequence (DNA): TGTGCCAGCAGCTTTTCGGGCGGTGAGACCCAGTACTTC.